This T cell receptor (beta chain) emerged from a study of lymphopenia after photon versus proton radiotherapy. V lost 2 bases, J lost 8 bases, and 2 bases lay in between. Germline CDR1 reads SGHTA; CDR2 reads FQGNSA. The CDR3 sequence is 10 residues long. Clones were sequenced by immunoSEQ multiplex PCR, and TCRdb holds only the in-frame ones, with some missing. The sample lists roughly 64,000 clones; 87% were seen once. The chain joins TRBV7-2 to TRBJ2-3, with unresolved D. The specimen was peripheral blood, collected from a patient treated with proton-based radiotherapy. The source is a man older than 75 with esophageal cancer. Here the CDR3 DNA reads TGTGCCAGCAGCTTACCTACGCAGTATTTT. The encoded protein is CASSLPTQYF.